The 12 T cell receptor beta chains below all came from one sample that was sequenced in a study of T cells in Graves' hyperthyroidism and ophthalmopathy. Amplification targeted TCR beta CDR3 regions from RNA transcripts. HTBI primers drove first-round RT-PCR of the TCR CDR3. MiXCR, run by TCRdb on the multiplex PCR reads, gives a single entry per CDR3 protein. The sample shows hundreds of thousands of distinct CDR3 sequences, 25% of them seen only once. What was sequenced was blood. These receptors were collected from a man aged 40-55 years with Graves' hyperthyroidism that later progressed to Graves' ophthalmopathy.

Ten or more counts support this clonotype. CDR3 amino acids: CASSIDLRDRPYNQPQHF. The CDR3 DNA reads TGTGCCAGTAGTATAGATCTCCGGGACAGACCGTACAATCAGCCCCAGCATTTT. The chain joins TRBV19 to TRBJ1-5; 7 nucleotides match TRBD1. Germline V lookup: CDR1 LNHDA, CDR2 SQIVND (reference sequence). CDR3 length: 18 residues. Unmatched junction bases numbered 11, after V lost 0 bases and J lost 3 bases.

This clonotype came up many times. The chain recombines TRBV6-1 with TRBJ1-5, with a tentative D call TRBD1 (6 bases). Germline CDR1 reads MNHNS; CDR2 reads SASEGT. The CDR3 length is 14 residues. V lost 3 bases, J lost 1 base, and 7 bases lay in between. CDR3 loop: CASSDRGSNQPQHF. In DNA form, the CDR3 reads TGTGCCAGCAGTGACAGGGGCAGCAATCAGCCCCAGCATTTT.

The table lists this clonotype with many counts. V and J are TRBV7-9 and TRBJ2-7, with D unclear. The CDR3 is 12 residues long. Trimming cost V 1 base and J 7 bases, with 8 bases left between them. Germline V gene lookup returns CDR1 SEHNR and CDR2 FQNEAQ (reference sequence). The CDR3 region has the DNA TGTGCCAGCAGCTTAGTGTGGGAAGAGCAGTACTTC. It specifies CASSLVWEEQYF.

This clonotype occurred many times. J is TRBJ1-2 and V is TRBV7-2; TRBD1 might be the D (6 bases). The CDR3 has 15 residues. CDR1 is SGHTA, CDR2 FQGNSA, per germline. V shed 4 bases and J shed 5 bases, with 17 bases lying between them. CDR3 residues: CASSSPNRVRYGYTF. CDR3 nucleotide sequence: TGTGCCAGCAGCTCGCCTAACAGGGTGCGGTATGGCTACACCTTC.

This clonotype was seen at least ten times. V gene TRBV20-1 combines with J gene TRBJ2-7; D possibly corresponds to TRBD1 (7 bases). The V and J ends lost 6 bases and 1 base respectively, with 13 bases between them. The V gene's germline CDR1 is DFQATT and CDR2 SNEGSKA (reference sequence). The CDR3 runs to 13 residues. The DNA of the CDR3 is TGCAGTGCCCCAGGGGGGTATTCCTACGAGCAGTACTTC. This translates into CSAPGGYSYEQYF.

The chain joins TRBV28 to TRBJ2-5; 10 positions agree with TRBD2. CDR1 is MDHEN and CDR2 is SYDVKM in the germline V gene. The CDR3 sequence is 15 residues long. V gave up 5 bases and J gave up 3 bases; unmatched junction bases: 6. Here the CDR3 reads CASSPAGLAEETQYF. CDR3 DNA: TGTGCCAGCAGTCCCGCCGGACTAGCGGAAGAGACCCAGTACTTC.

At least ten counts were recorded for this clonotype. The chain couples TRBV28 to TRBJ2-6; maybe TRBD2 (6 bases). The CDR3 sequence is 15 residues long. V lost 5 bases and J lost 2, with 10 bases in between. The V gene's germline CDR1 is MDHEN and CDR2 SYDVKM. CDR3 in DNA: TGTGCCAGCAGTCCAGGAGGGGCTGGGGCCAACGTCCTGACTTTC. Its protein is CASSPGGAGANVLTF.

This clonotype was found many times. V gene TRBV11-2 combines with J gene TRBJ1-5, with D possibly being TRBD1 (5 bases). The ends were cut back, 0 bases at V and 3 bases at J, with 9 bases in the middle. The CDR3 contains 15 residues. Germline V lookup: CDR1 SGHAT, CDR2 FQNNGV. The CDR3 here is CASSLEGRDNQPQHF. CDR3 bases: TGTGCCAGCAGCTTAGAGGGACGGGACAATCAGCCCCAGCATTTT. Filled out from reference TRBV11-2 and TRBJ1-5, the complete variable domain reads EAGVAQSPRYKIIEKRQSVAFWCNPISGHATLYWYQQILGQGPKLLIQFQNNGVVDDSQLPKDRFSAERLKGVDSTLKIQPAKLEDSAVYLCASSLEGRDNQPQHFGDGTRLSIL.

The chain carries TRBV12-3 or TRBV12-4 and TRBJ1-1, with D perhaps matching TRBD1 (5 bases). V dropped 8 bases and J dropped 4 bases, with 14 bases sitting between them. CDR3 length: 13 amino acids. This chain's CDR3 is CASRYAGGTEAFF. CDR3 nucleotides: TGTGCCAGCCGATACGCCGGGGGCACTGAAGCTTTCTTT.

The sample holds many counts of this clonotype. This sequence joins TRBV18 and TRBJ2-7; 8 nucleotides match TRBD2. Trimming at V came to 2 bases and at J to 3 bases, leaving 12 bases not matched to a gene. The CDR3 covers 17 residues. The V gene's germline CDR1 is KGHSH and CDR2 LQKENI. As DNA, the CDR3 is TGTGCCAGCTCACCAGGGATAGCGGGAACCTTTAACTACGAGCAGTACTTC. As protein: CASSPGIAGTFNYEQYF. Variable domain in full (rest from reference TRBV18 and TRBJ2-7): NAGVMQNPRHLVRRRGQEARLRCSPMKGHSHVYWYRQLPEEGLKFMVYLQKENIIDESGMPKERFSAEFPKEGPSILRIQQVVRGDSAAYFCASSPGIAGTFNYEQYFGPGTRLTVT.

The chain joins TRBV20-1 to TRBJ2-2, with no clear D. V was clipped by 1 base and J by 3 bases, with 6 bases between them. Looked up from germline, CDR1 is DFQATT and CDR2 is SNEGSKA (reference sequence). The CDR3 sequence is 13 residues long. CDR3 coding DNA: TGCAGTGCTAGAGGAGGAGACACCGGGGAGCTGTTTTTT. This translates into CSARGGDTGELFF.

This clonotype appeared many times. The chain recombines TRBV15 with TRBJ2-5; TRBD2 might be the D (6 bases). Germline-derived CDR1 and CDR2 are LNHNV and YYDKDF (reference sequence). CDR3 size: 18 residues. Between the trimmed V and J ends, which lost 5 bases and 4 bases, there was a span of 26 bases. CDR3 in DNA: TGTGCCACCAGCGTCGCATCCTTTAGCGGTCTATCGTTAGAGACCCAGTACTTC. Amino acid sequence: CATSVASFSGLSLETQYF.